One and the same sample provided the 26 T cell receptor beta chains below, sequenced in a study of metastatic and nonmetastatic thyroid tumors. Using MiXCR, TCRdb reanalyzed the PCR reads. The table lists about 20,000 clones, approximately 15% of them singletons. All patients reached thyroid surgery having received no treatment beforehand. The specimen was blood. The receptors originated from a female donor with papillary thyroid cancer or a benign thyroid nodule (not recorded which). Some clones in this sample may be carry-over from other donors' samples.

In this sample, this clone turned up many times. A much larger clone differs from this one at a single base, so this may be a read error. Distinct nucleotide sequences in the sample also encode this CDR3. This chain uses TRBV19 with TRBJ1-5; D not certain. Germline V gene sequence: CDR1 LNHDA, CDR2 SQIVND (reference sequence). The V and J ends lost 11 bases and 7 bases respectively, with 6 bases between them. The CDR3 sequence is 9 residues long. CDR3 sequence reads: CAAGQPQHF. CDR3 in DNA: TGTGCCGCCGGCCAGCCCCAGCATTTT.

Many counts were recorded for this clone. This rearrangement joins TRBV2 to TRBJ2-7, with D uncertain. Germline assignment: CDR1 SNHLY and CDR2 FYNNEI. This CDR3 contains 14 residues. Trimming took off 3 bases at V and 3 bases at J, with 12 bases between the two ends. Here the CDR3 DNA reads TGTGCCAGCAGTGAGGGAAAAGGGATCTACGAGCAGTACTTC. Amino acid sequence: CASSEGKGIYEQYF.

This rearrangement joins TRBV6-5 to TRBJ2-5; D ambiguous. Trimming pared 2 bases from V and 6 bases from J, leaving 4 bases between. The CDR3 runs to 11 residues. Germline V lookup: CDR1 MNHEY, CDR2 SVGAGI. As DNA, the CDR3 is TGTGCCAGCAGTTACATGCAGACCCAGTACTTC. Its protein product is CASSYMQTQYF.

The V call is TRBV19, the J call TRBJ1-4; 7 bases are shared with TRBD1. The V gene end was trimmed by 9 bases and the J gene end by 8 bases; junction bases not matched to a gene: 12. The CDR3 contains 14 residues. Germline V gene sequence: CDR1 LNHDA, CDR2 SQIVND (reference sequence). CDR3 region: CASSRDSNEEKLFF. Written as DNA, the CDR3 is TGTGCCAGCAGCCGGGACAGTAATGAGGAAAAACTGTTTTTT.

This clone was detected ten times or more. J is TRBJ2-4 and V is TRBV19; no clear D. Germline V lookup: CDR1 LNHDA, CDR2 SQIVND (reference sequence). CDR3 length: 11 residues. The V and J ends lost 3 bases and 9 bases respectively, with 6 bases between them. CDR3 coding DNA: TGTGCCAGTAGTATTCTTGGCATTCAGTACTTC. Its translation: CASSILGIQYF.

This clone qualifies as medium-sized. This chain uses TRBV6-1 with TRBJ1-5; tentatively, D is TRBD1 (6 bases). The V gene lost 5 bases and the J gene lost 5 bases, with 19 bases spanning the gap. Germline V gene lookup returns CDR1 MNHNS and CDR2 SASEGT. The CDR3 covers 16 residues. The CDR3 here is CASSLIGGRGHQPQHF. The CDR3 DNA reads as TGTGCCAGCAGTTTGATAGGGGGGCGGGGGCATCAGCCCCAGCATTTT.

This clone has just a few counts. A much larger clone lies a single base off, so this may be a read error. The chain's CDR3 is CASRRRAGGIGETQYF. The CDR3 DNA reads as TGTGCCAGCCGCCGGCGGGCAGGGGGCATCGGGGAGACCCAGTACTTC. This chain connects TRBV28 to TRBJ2-5; 8 bases align to TRBD1. CDR1 and CDR2 (germline): MDHEN, SYDVKM. V lost 8 bases and J lost 5; bases outside the gene matches: 16. This CDR3 spans 16 amino acids.

This clone was detected ten times or more. Possible read error: a much larger clone is one base away. This chain connects TRBV10-1 to TRBJ2-1; no clear D. Germline values: CDR1 WNHNN, CDR2 SYGVQD (reference sequence). The CDR3 is 13 residues long. The CDR3 loop is CANSERRWDEQFF. The DNA of the CDR3 is TGCGCCAACAGTGAAAGGCGGTGGGATGAGCAGTTCTTC.

On this clone itself: The junction differs from germline at one of its ends, possibly a read error. The genes are TRBV7-9 and TRBJ1-2; TRBD1 is a possible D gene (6 bases). Germline V gene sequence: CDR1 SEHNR, CDR2 FQNEAQ (reference sequence). The CDR3 is 14 residues long. This chain's CDR3 is CANSLSGADYGYTF. The CDR3 bases are TGTGCCAACAGCCTTTCAGGGGCCGACTATGGCTACACCTTC.

This clone came up many times. The V and J genes are TRBV12-5 and TRBJ2-2; possibly TRBD2 for D (5 bases). Germline assignment: CDR1 LGHNT and CDR2 FRNRAP. The CDR3 is 14 amino acids. V lost 9 bases and J 0 bases, leaving 11 bases between the germline ends. The CDR3: CASGDGANTGELFF. Written as DNA, the CDR3 is TGTGCTAGCGGGGATGGAGCGAACACCGGGGAGCTGTTTTTT.

At least ten counts were recorded for this clone. The chain is built from TRBV15 and TRBJ2-2; 9 bases line up with TRBD1. The CDR3 totals 16 residues. With V trimmed by 0 bases and J by 3 bases, 2 bases remained unmatched. The germline V gene has CDR1 LNHNV and CDR2 YYDKDF (reference sequence). This chain's CDR3 is CATSRDRTGDTGELFF. The CDR3, as DNA: TGTGCCACCAGCAGAGATAGGACAGGGGACACCGGGGAGCTGTTTTTT.

This clone came up a few times. CDR3 nucleotide sequence: TGCGCCAGCAGCTTGGGGCAGGGGAGAGCTTTCTTT. This gives the protein CASSLGQGRAFF. The rearrangement joins TRBV5-1 to TRBJ1-1; weak D call: TRBD1 (6 bases). Per the germline V gene, CDR1 is SGHRS and CDR2 is YFSETQ. The CDR3 runs 12 residues. V was shortened by 0 bases and J by 10 bases, with 10 bases between the two germline ends.

In nucleotides, the CDR3 is TGCAGTGCTAGCGACAACTCCTATAATTCACCCCTCCACTTT. Its translation: CSASDNSYNSPLHF. This rearrangement joins TRBV20-1 to TRBJ1-6; D gene uncertain. The V end was cut by 3 bases, the J end by 0 bases, with 6 bases between. Per germline, CDR1 DFQATT and CDR2 SNEGSKA (reference sequence). This CDR3 is 14 amino acids long.

This clone is categorized as medium-sized. The gene calls are TRBV6-5 and TRBJ1-5; no definite D call. The V gene lost 0 bases and the J gene lost 0 bases, with 12 bases spanning the gap. The CDR3 contains 17 residues. Germline CDR1 reads MNHEY; CDR2 reads SVGAGI. This CDR3 is CASSYSENLYSNQPQHF. The CDR3 DNA reads as TGTGCCAGCAGTTACTCGGAGAACCTTTATAGCAATCAGCCCCAGCATTTT.

The chain is built from TRBV19 and TRBJ2-7; 7 positions match TRBD1. Germline V CDR1 and CDR2: LNHDA, SQIVND (reference sequence). The CDR3 has 14 residues. Losses at the gene ends were 7 bases for V and 4 bases for J; bases not matched to a gene: 10. Here the CDR3 DNA reads TGTGCCAGTAATAAAGGGGACAGCCTTTACGAGCAGTACTTC. Its protein product is CASNKGDSLYEQYF.

This clone is a singleton in its sample. Mismatch with germline at one junction end may stem from a read error. This same CDR3 is encoded by further DNA sequences in the sample. V and J are TRBV2 and TRBJ2-3; D gene unclear. This CDR3 has 16 amino acids. In germline, CDR1 is SNHLY, CDR2 FYNNEI. CDR3 sequence reads: CASSERAGGSTDTQYF. The DNA for the CDR3 is TGTGCCAGCAGTGAGCGCGCTGGTGGTAGCACAGATACCCAGTATTTT.

The rearrangement links TRBV5-1 to TRBJ2-7; 9 bases map to TRBD2. The germline gives CDR1 SGHRS, CDR2 YFSETQ. After removal of 2 bases from V and 4 bases from J, the junction contained 7 bases not matched to a gene. CDR3 length: 15 residues. The CDR3 region has the DNA TGCGCCAGCAGCTTAGGGCCTAGCGGGGTTTACGAGCAGTACTTC. This sequence encodes CASSLGPSGVYEQYF.

CDR3 sequence reads: CATSEKSLRSPDTQYF. As DNA, the CDR3 is TGTGCCACCAGTGAAAAAAGCTTGAGGAGTCCAGATACGCAGTATTTT. The V and J genes are TRBV24-1 and TRBJ2-3, with unresolved D. Between the trimmed V and J ends, which lost 4 bases and 4 bases, there was a span of 17 bases. Germline-derived CDR1 and CDR2 are KGHDR and SFDVKD. CDR3 length equals 16 residues.

There are many counts of this clone. The CDR3 sequence: CASSPPQGGTYEQYF. DNA of the CDR3: TGTGCCAGCTCACCACCGCAGGGTGGGACCTACGAGCAGTACTTC. This chain links TRBV18 with TRBJ2-7; D is perhaps TRBD1 (5 bases). This CDR3 region has 15 residues. V was clipped by 0 bases and J by 2 bases, with 11 bases between them. Germline CDR1 KGHSH, CDR2 LQKENI.

A note on this clone: The junction departs from the called germline gene at one end, perhaps through a read error. The sample contains more than one DNA sequence encoding this CDR3. The chain combines TRBV11-1 with TRBJ2-3; D is possibly TRBD1 (5 bases). This CDR3 is 16 amino acids long. Germline assignment: CDR1 SGHAT and CDR2 FQDESV (reference sequence). This chain's CDR3 is CASSFTGSRETDTQYF. In nucleotides, the CDR3 is TGTGCCAGCAGCTTTACAGGTAGCCGAGAAACAGATACTCAGTATTTT.

In its sample, this clone was seen many times. The chain recombines TRBV18 with TRBJ1-2; D is unresolved. From germline, CDR1 is KGHSH and CDR2 LQKENI. Trimming pared 5 bases from V and 3 bases from J, leaving 16 bases between. This CDR3 has 15 amino acids. CDR3 nucleotide sequence: TGTGCCAGCTCATCAGACGCCGGCGTCGACTATGGCTACACCTTC. Its protein is CASSSDAGVDYGYTF. Based on the CDR3 plus reference TRBV18 and TRBJ1-2, the full variable domain is NAGVMQNPRHLVRRRGQEARLRCSPMKGHSHVYWYRQLPEEGLKFMVYLQKENIIDESGMPKERFSAEFPKEGPSILRIQQVVRGDSAAYFCASSSDAGVDYGYTFGSGTRLTVV.

At least ten counts were recorded for this clone. The V call is TRBV15, the J call TRBJ2-3; D not resolved. Germline lookup yields CDR1 LNHNV and CDR2 YYDKDF (reference sequence). V dropped 1 base and J dropped 0 bases, with 11 bases sitting between them. This CDR3 is built from 16 residues. CDR3 region: CATSRARSSSTDTQYF. The CDR3 bases are TGTGCCACCAGCAGAGCCAGGTCATCCAGCACAGATACGCAGTATTTT.

This clone was seen many times. The chain recombines TRBV5-6 with TRBJ2-7; 7 bases line up with TRBD1. Germline assignment: CDR1 SGHDT and CDR2 YYEEEE. This CDR3 has 13 residues. The trim removed 4 bases at V and 4 bases at J, leaving 5 bases unmatched. The CDR3 loop is CASSLNRGYEQYF. CDR3 nucleotide sequence: TGTGCCAGCAGCCTGAACAGGGGTTACGAGCAGTACTTC.

This chain joins TRBV12-3 or TRBV12-4 and TRBJ2-7; 13 bases line up with TRBD2. V dropped 6 bases and J dropped 2; count of bases not matched to a gene: 4. This CDR3 comprises 15 residues. CDR3 sequence reads: CASSPGTSGTYEQYF. The CDR3 bases are TGTGCCAGCAGCCCCGGGACTAGCGGGACCTACGAGCAGTACTTC.

This clone was counted ten times or more. The chain recombines TRBV7-9 with TRBJ2-1; 10 bases fit TRBD1. The CDR3 length is 14 residues. CDR1 and CDR2 (germline): SEHNR, FQNEAQ (reference sequence). Trimming took 8 bases from V and 9 from J; bases not matched to a gene: 10. CDR3 amino acids: CASVPGTGVVEQFF. The CDR3 DNA follows: TGTGCCAGCGTCCCCGGGACAGGGGTTGTTGAGCAGTTCTTC.

This clone is medium-sized in the sample. This CDR3 reads CASSVGQGNSPLHF. The DNA of the CDR3 is TGTGCCAGCAGTGTGGGACAGGGGAATTCACCCCTCCACTTT. This chain joins TRBV6-1 and TRBJ1-6; 10 bases fit TRBD1. Germline CDR1 is MNHNS and CDR2 is SASEGT. The CDR3 length is 14 residues. Trimming removed 4 bases from V and 7 bases from J; junction bases left unmatched: 1.